This TCR beta chain was recorded in a study of T-cell memory formation after mild COVID-19. Findings and caveats of the study: There were some responding clones in pre-infection memory, which suggested that cross-reactive memory had joined.

TCRdb itself ran the 5' RACE reads through MiXCR, one entry per CDR3 protein. The sample yields 190,000 or so distinct CDR3 sequences, about 10% seen once. The CDR3 length is 15 residues. In germline, CDR1 is DFQATT, CDR2 SNEGSKA (reference sequence). With V trimmed by 5 bases and J by 7 bases, 12 bases remained unmatched. The table lists this clonotype with a few counts. Its specificity is unknown. The clonotype originates from a man between 18 and 35 years old who had mild COVID-19 (a few samples of this study predate the infection). Cell type and time point are not known. The sequencing sample was made of PBMCs or a T cell subset sorted from them (not recorded which). The gene calls are TRBV20-1 and TRBJ2-7; 12 bases line up with TRBD2. The CDR3 loop reads CSAAIRTSGAGEQYF. DNA of the CDR3: TGCAGTGCTGCCATTCGGACTAGCGGGGCGGGTGAGCAGTACTTC.